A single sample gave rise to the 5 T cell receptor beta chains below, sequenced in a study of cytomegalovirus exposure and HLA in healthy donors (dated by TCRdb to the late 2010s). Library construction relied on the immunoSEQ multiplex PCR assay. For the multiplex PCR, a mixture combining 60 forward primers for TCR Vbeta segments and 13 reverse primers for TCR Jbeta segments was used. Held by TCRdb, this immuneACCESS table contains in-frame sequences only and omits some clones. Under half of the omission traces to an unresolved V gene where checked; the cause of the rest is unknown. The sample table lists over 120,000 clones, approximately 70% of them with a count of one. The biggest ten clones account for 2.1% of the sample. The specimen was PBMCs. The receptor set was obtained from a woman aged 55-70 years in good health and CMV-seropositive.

The CDR3 here is CASSLGGWDTEAFF. The CDR3 DNA sequence: TGTGCCAGCAGTTTAGGGGGCTGGGACACTGAAGCTTTCTTT. The J gene is TRBJ1-1, the V gene TRBV28, with D perhaps TRBD1 (6 bases). V was cut by 2 bases and J by 3 bases, with 10 bases left in between. Germline assignment: CDR1 MDHEN and CDR2 SYDVKM. CDR3 size: 14 residues.

This chain's CDR3 is CASSYSPLVYEQYF. Written as DNA, the CDR3 is TGTGCCAGCAGTTACTCCCCCTTAGTCTACGAGCAGTACTTC. The V gene is TRBV6-5, the J gene TRBJ2-7; D is uncertain. CDR3 length: 14 residues. Germline loops: CDR1 MNHEY, CDR2 SVGAGI. Trimming shortened V by 0 bases and J by 3 bases, and 9 bases separated the two germline ends.

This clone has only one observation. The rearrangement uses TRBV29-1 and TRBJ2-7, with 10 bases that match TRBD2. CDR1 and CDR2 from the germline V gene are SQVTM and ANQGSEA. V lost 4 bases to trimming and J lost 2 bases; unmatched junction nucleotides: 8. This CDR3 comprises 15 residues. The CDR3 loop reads CSVGEGLAEPYEQYF. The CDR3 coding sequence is TGCAGCGTTGGGGAAGGACTAGCGGAACCCTACGAGCAGTACTTC.

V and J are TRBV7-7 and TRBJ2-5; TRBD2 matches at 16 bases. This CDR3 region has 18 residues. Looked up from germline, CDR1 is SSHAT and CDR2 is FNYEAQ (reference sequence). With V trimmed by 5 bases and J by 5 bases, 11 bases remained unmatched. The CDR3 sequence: CASSNIGTSGRAVETQYF. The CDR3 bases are TGTGCCAGCAGCAACATCGGGACTAGCGGGAGGGCCGTGGAGACCCAGTACTTC.

The CDR3 nucleotides read TGCGCCAGCAGCTTGGGAGATTTACCTTACGAGCAGTACTTC. This codes for CASSLGDLPYEQYF. V and J are TRBV5-1 and TRBJ2-7; D is undetermined. Germline V gene data show CDR1 as SGHRS and CDR2 as YFSETQ. The V end was cut by 0 bases, the J end by 4 bases, with 11 bases between. The CDR3 is made up of 14 amino acids.